The 23 T cell receptor beta chains given below trace back to one sample, sequenced in a study of cytomegalovirus exposure and HLA in healthy donors. PCR used 60 Vbeta primers and 13 Jbeta primers. Measured with immunoSEQ multiplex PCR; TCRdb has only the in-frame clones, and not every one. The table lists hundreds of thousands of clones, over 70% of them singletons. The sample taken for sequencing was PBMCs. Source of these receptors: a boy aged 2-9 years in good health and CMV-seronegative.

The chain is built from TRBV5-1 and TRBJ2-3; 10 bases fit TRBD2. This CDR3 is built from 17 residues. Trimming at V came to 5 bases and at J to 6 bases, leaving 15 bases not matched to a gene. The germline gives CDR1 SGHRS, CDR2 YFSETQ. CDR3 bases: TGCGCCAGCAGACATTACCGAACTAGCGGGGAGTGGGATACGCAGTATTTT. This codes for CASRHYRTSGEWDTQYF.

V and J are TRBV19 and TRBJ1-1; no reliable D call. The CDR3 is 13 residues long. Germline values: CDR1 LNHDA, CDR2 SQIVND (reference sequence). V shed 1 base and J shed 3 bases, with 6 bases lying between them. The CDR3 reads CASSIGAYTEAFF. Here the CDR3 DNA reads TGTGCCAGTAGTATAGGGGCCTACACTGAAGCTTTCTTT.

V usage is TRBV10-3 and J usage is TRBJ2-5, with 9 bases fitting TRBD1. The CDR3 length is 15 residues. CDR1 ENHRY and CDR2 SYGVKD come from the germline V gene. The ends lost 7 bases at V and 4 bases at J; junction bases unmatched: 10. CDR3 sequence reads: CAIKAAGQGIETQYF. In nucleotides, the CDR3 is TGTGCCATCAAGGCTGCGGGACAGGGTATAGAGACCCAGTACTTC.

This rearrangement joins TRBV5-1 to TRBJ1-5; 7 nucleotides align to TRBD1. The J segment lost 5 bases and the V segment lost 2 bases, leaving 1 base of the junction unmatched. The CDR3 has 13 residues. In germline, CDR1 is SGHRS, CDR2 YFSETQ. The CDR3 coding sequence is TGCGCCAGCAGCTTAGGGACAGATCAGCCCCAGCATTTT. This gives the protein CASSLGTDQPQHF. The full variable domain, in which reference TRBV5-1 and TRBJ1-5 provide the parts outside the CDR3, is KAGVTQTPRYLIKTRGQQVTLSCSPISGHRSVSWYQQTPGQGLQFLFEYFSETQRNKGNFPGRFSGRQFSNSRSEMNVSTLELGDSALYLCASSLGTDQPQHFGDGTRLSIL.

The chain has TRBV28 and TRBJ2-7; D gene unclear. V lost 11 bases to trimming and J lost 0 bases, with 17 bases between them. CDR3 length: 14 residues. From germline, CDR1 is MDHEN and CDR2 SYDVKM. CDR3 residues: CAGMSPQPSYEQYF. The CDR3 nucleotides read TGTGCCGGCATGTCCCCACAGCCCTCCTACGAGCAGTACTTC.

V is TRBV9 and J is TRBJ2-2, with 9 bases identical to TRBD1. The CDR3 covers 16 residues. Germline V gives CDR1 SGDLS, CDR2 YYNGEE. V lost 3 bases to trimming and J lost 3 bases; unmatched junction nucleotides: 6. CDR3 sequence reads: CASSGTGQGDTGELFF. The CDR3 nucleotides read TGTGCCAGCAGCGGCACGGGACAGGGTGACACCGGGGAGCTGTTTTTT.

This clone was counted a single time. The chain has TRBV30 and TRBJ1-4; 7 bases line up with TRBD1. The CDR3 is 15 amino acids. CDR1 and CDR2 (germline): GTSNPN, SVGIG (reference sequence). V lost 0 bases, J lost 2 bases, and 3 bases stayed unmatched. CDR3 region: CAWSVPGQTNEKLFF. The CDR3 nucleotides are TGTGCCTGGAGTGTACCGGGACAGACTAATGAAAAACTGTTTTTT.

The chain links TRBV5-1 to TRBJ2-7; 9 bases agree with TRBD1. Germline loops: CDR1 SGHRS, CDR2 YFSETQ. The CDR3 extends over 16 amino acids. The junction had 18 bases not matched to a gene; V was cut back by 4 bases and J by 10 bases. The CDR3 DNA reads as TGCGCCAGCAGCACGTCTACCGGGACAGGGCCCGGGGCTCAGTACTTC. Translation gives CASSTSTGTGPGAQYF.

This clone was detected only once. The chain has TRBV2 and TRBJ1-2; D not resolved. Germline assignment: CDR1 SNHLY and CDR2 FYNNEI. Trimming removed 4 bases from V and 2 bases from J, with 5 bases in between. The CDR3 runs to 12 residues. The chain's CDR3 is CASSVQNYGYTF. The CDR3 nucleotides are TGTGCCAGCAGTGTCCAGAACTATGGCTACACCTTC.

The chain is built from TRBV9 and TRBJ2-3; 11 bases map to TRBD2. The V and J ends lost 0 bases and 6 bases, in that order; junction bases with no gene match: 12. From germline, CDR1 is SGDLS and CDR2 YYNGEE. There are 18 residues in the CDR3. CDR3 protein: CASSVASVTSGSSDTQYF. CDR3 in DNA: TGTGCCAGCAGCGTAGCTTCTGTTACTAGCGGGAGTTCCGATACGCAGTATTTT.

This clone was seen once. The DNA for the CDR3 is TGTGCCAGTAGGGATCGGACAGGGGTAGGTGGCTATGGCTACACCTTC. Its translation: CASRDRTGVGGYGYTF. V and J are TRBV19 and TRBJ1-2; 9 bases agree with TRBD1. CDR3 length: 16 amino acids. The junction had 12 bases not matched to a gene; V was cut back by 6 bases and J by 4 bases. Germline CDR1 reads LNHDA; CDR2 reads SQIVND (reference sequence).

This clone was seen more than once but under ten times. The rearrangement links TRBV4-1 to TRBJ2-7, with 10 bases fitting TRBD1. Germline V gene lookup returns CDR1 MGHRA and CDR2 YSYEKL. The trim removed 1 base at V and 4 bases at J, leaving 10 bases unmatched. This CDR3 has 17 residues. The CDR3 coding sequence is TGCGCCAGCAGCCAAGGCACCTCGGGACAGGGGAGATACGAGCAGTACTTC. Translation gives CASSQGTSGQGRYEQYF.

The chain couples TRBV15 to TRBJ1-4, with D unresolved. V lost 0 bases and J 4 bases, leaving 9 bases between the germline ends. CDR3 length: 15 amino acids. Per germline, CDR1 LNHNV and CDR2 YYDKDF (reference sequence). As DNA, the CDR3 is TGTGCCACCAGCAGAGATCCGGGAGGTAATGAAAAACTGTTTTTT. Protein sequence: CATSRDPGGNEKLFF.

The V and J genes are TRBV30 and TRBJ2-7, with 8 positions matching TRBD2. This CDR3 region has 14 residues. Germline assignment: CDR1 GTSNPN and CDR2 SVGIG (reference sequence). Trimming removed 4 bases from V and 5 bases from J; junction bases left unmatched: 10. The DNA of the CDR3 is TGTGCCTGGATTGGCCCGGGACTAGTGAACGAGCAGTACTTC. As protein: CAWIGPGLVNEQYF.

This clone was counted only a few times. The gene calls are TRBV4-1 and TRBJ1-4; D is unresolved. Germline CDR1 and CDR2: MGHRA and YSYEKL. The V end was cut by 7 bases, the J end by 7 bases, with 16 bases between. There are 14 residues in the CDR3. CDR3 in amino acids: CASNWGGVGEKLFF. The CDR3 DNA reads as TGCGCCAGCAATTGGGGAGGTGTTGGTGAAAAACTGTTTTTT.

The chain couples TRBV2 to TRBJ2-1; TRBD2 might be the D (6 bases). The CDR3 length is 14 residues. V was trimmed by 6 bases and J by 12 bases, leaving 21 bases between them. CDR1 is SNHLY, CDR2 FYNNEI, per germline. In nucleotides, the CDR3 is TGTGCCAGCAGAGCCGGGACTCCGGGTGGCGGGCAGTTCTTC. Translated, it gives CASRAGTPGGGQFF.

This clone appeared once. This CDR3 reads CSVALPQRGAQDTQYF. The CDR3 region has the DNA TGCAGCGTTGCCTTACCCCAGCGGGGGGCCCAAGATACGCAGTATTTT. This rearrangement joins TRBV29-1 to TRBJ2-3, with 9 bases aligning to TRBD2. CDR3 length: 16 residues. Germline CDR1 SQVTM, CDR2 ANQGSEA. The junction had 13 bases not matched to a gene; V was cut back by 4 bases and J by 5 bases.

This clone was picked up one time. CDR3 in DNA: TGTGCCAGCAGCTTGGTAGGTAGCGGATACTCCTACGAGCAGTACTTC. Amino acid sequence: CASSLVGSGYSYEQYF. This rearrangement joins TRBV5-6 to TRBJ2-5, with D possibly matching TRBD2 (6 bases). The J call may be mistaken, given a closer DNA end match to TRBJ2-7. This CDR3 region has 16 residues. Looked up from germline, CDR1 is SGHDT and CDR2 is YYEEEE.

This clone was seen a few times. The chain recombines TRBV5-1 with TRBJ2-7, with a weak D call TRBD2 (5 bases). V gave up 5 bases and J gave up 3 bases, with 9 bases separating them. Germline values: CDR1 SGHRS, CDR2 YFSETQ. This CDR3 region has 12 residues. The CDR3 DNA reads TGCGCCAGCAGTTACGGGGACTACGAGCAGTACTTC. Amino acids: CASSYGDYEQYF.

This chain links TRBV4-3 with TRBJ1-2; 9 bases are a match to TRBD1. Trimming cost V 3 bases and J 8 bases; bases outside gene matches: 10. The CDR3 spans 15 residues. The germline gives CDR1 LGHNA, CDR2 YSLEER. The CDR3: CASSQNDGQGWGYTF. CDR3 in DNA: TGCGCCAGCAGCCAGAACGACGGACAGGGGTGGGGCTACACCTTC.

CDR3 in DNA: TGTGCCAGCAGCCGGGCGCGGGAGGCAGAAGAGACCCAGTACTTC. Translation: CASSRAREAEETQYF. This chain joins TRBV13 and TRBJ2-5; the match to TRBD2 covers 8 bases. The CDR3 runs to 15 residues. The J segment lost 3 bases and the V segment lost 5 bases, leaving 8 bases of the junction unmatched. Germline V gives CDR1 PRHDT, CDR2 FYEKMQ (reference sequence).

Worth noting for this clone: At the DNA level, this CDR3 is encoded by other sequences in the same sample as well. The CDR3 region is CASSFGGTDTQYF. The CDR3 coding sequence is TGTGCCAGCAGCTTTGGGGGGACAGATACGCAGTATTTT. This chain links TRBV11-2 with TRBJ2-3; D is perhaps TRBD2 (6 bases). With 3 bases removed from V and 3 bases from J, the gap between germline ends came to 7 bases. The CDR3 has 13 residues. The germline gives CDR1 SGHAT, CDR2 FQNNGV.

The chain combines TRBV11-3 with TRBJ2-2; 8 positions match TRBD2. The CDR3 covers 17 residues. The junction had 7 bases not matched to a gene; V was cut back by 2 bases and J by 2 bases. CDR1 SGHNT and CDR2 YENEEA come from the germline V gene. The CDR3 is CASSLRRSGSNTGELFF. The DNA for the CDR3 is TGTGCCAGCAGCTTAAGAAGGAGCGGGAGTAACACCGGGGAGCTGTTTTTT. Based on the CDR3 plus reference TRBV11-3 and TRBJ2-2, the full variable domain is EAGVVQSPRYKIIEKKQPVAFWCNPISGHNTLYWYLQNLGQGPELLIRYENEEAVDDSQLPKDRFSAERLKGVDSTLKIQPAELGDSAVYLCASSLRRSGSNTGELFFGEGSRLTVL.